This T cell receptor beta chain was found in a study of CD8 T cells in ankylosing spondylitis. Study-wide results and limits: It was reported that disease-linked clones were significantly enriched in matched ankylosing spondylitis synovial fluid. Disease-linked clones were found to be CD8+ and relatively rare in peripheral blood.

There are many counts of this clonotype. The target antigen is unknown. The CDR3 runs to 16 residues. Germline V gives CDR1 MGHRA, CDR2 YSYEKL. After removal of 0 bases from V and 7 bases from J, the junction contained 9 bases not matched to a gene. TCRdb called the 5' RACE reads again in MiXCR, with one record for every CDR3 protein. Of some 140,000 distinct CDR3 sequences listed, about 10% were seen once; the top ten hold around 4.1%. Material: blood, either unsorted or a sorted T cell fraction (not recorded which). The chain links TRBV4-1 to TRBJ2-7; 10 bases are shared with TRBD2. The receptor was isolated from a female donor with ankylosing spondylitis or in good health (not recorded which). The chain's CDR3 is CASSQDLAGASREQYF. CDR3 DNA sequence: TGCGCCAGCAGCCAAGATCTAGCGGGAGCGTCAAGGGAGCAGTACTTC.